The clone carrying this T cell receptor beta chain was counted only a few times. Its antigen is not identified. The length of the CDR3 is 16 residues. Losses at the gene ends were 5 bases for V and 4 bases for J; bases not matched to a gene: 9. Via MiXCR, TCRdb re-called the RT-PCR reads, giving one row per CDR3 protein. This repertoire shows approximately 490,000 distinct CDR3 sequences, less than 7.5% found once; its top ten account for under 15%. This entry belongs to a study of response to subunit inactivated influenza vaccine. Whole-study findings and limits: Authors suggested each seasonal influenza vaccination recruits few new T cells.

The receptor was derived from a man aged 45 to 70 who received an inactivated influenza vaccine. The chain is built from TRBV12-3 or TRBV12-4 and TRBJ2-5; the match to TRBD2 covers 11 bases. Specimen: PBMCs from blood, collected 23 months after vaccination. The CDR3 spells CASSKITSGRRETQYF. CDR3 coding DNA: TGTGCCAGCAGTAAGATTACTAGCGGGAGACGAGAGACCCAGTACTTC.